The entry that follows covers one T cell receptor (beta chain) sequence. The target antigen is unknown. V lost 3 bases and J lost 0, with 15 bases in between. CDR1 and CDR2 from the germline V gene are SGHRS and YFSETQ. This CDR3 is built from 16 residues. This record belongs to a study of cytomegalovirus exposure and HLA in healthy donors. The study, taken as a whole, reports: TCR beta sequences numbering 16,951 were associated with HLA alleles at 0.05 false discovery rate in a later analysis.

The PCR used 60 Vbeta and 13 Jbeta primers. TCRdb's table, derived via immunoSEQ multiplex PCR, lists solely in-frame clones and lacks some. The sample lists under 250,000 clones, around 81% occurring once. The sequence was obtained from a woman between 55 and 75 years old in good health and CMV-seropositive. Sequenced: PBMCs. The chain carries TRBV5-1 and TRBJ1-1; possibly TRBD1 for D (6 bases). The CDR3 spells CASSSTGTPLNTEAFF. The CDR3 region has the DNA TGCGCCAGCAGCTCTACCGGGACACCATTGAACACTGAAGCTTTCTTT.